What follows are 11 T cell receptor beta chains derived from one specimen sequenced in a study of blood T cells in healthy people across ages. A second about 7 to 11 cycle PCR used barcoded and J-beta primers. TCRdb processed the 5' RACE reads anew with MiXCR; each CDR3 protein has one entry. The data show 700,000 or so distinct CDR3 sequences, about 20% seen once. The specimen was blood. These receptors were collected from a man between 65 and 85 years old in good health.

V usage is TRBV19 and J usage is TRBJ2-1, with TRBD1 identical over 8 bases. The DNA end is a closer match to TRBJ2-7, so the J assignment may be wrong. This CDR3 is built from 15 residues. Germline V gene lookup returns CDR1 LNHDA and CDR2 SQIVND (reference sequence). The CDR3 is CASSIEGQGRREQYF. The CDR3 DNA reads TGTGCCAGTAGTATAGAAGGACAGGGACGCCGGGAGCAGTACTTC.

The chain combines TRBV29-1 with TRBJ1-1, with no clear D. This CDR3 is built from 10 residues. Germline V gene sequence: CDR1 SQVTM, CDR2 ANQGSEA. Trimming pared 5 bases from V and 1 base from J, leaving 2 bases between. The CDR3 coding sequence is TGCAGCGTTAGGAACACTGAAGCTTTCTTT. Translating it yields CSVRNTEAFF. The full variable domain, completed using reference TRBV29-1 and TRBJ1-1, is SAVISQKPSRDICQRGTSLTIQCQVDSQVTMMFWYRQQPGQSLTLIATANQGSEATYESGFVIDKFPISRPNLTFSTLTVSNMSPEDSSIYLCSVRNTEAFFGQGTRLTVV.

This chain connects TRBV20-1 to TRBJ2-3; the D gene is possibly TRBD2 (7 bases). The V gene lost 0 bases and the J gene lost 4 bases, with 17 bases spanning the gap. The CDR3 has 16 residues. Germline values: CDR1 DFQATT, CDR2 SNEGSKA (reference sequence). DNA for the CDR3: TGCAGTGCTAGAGATGGAAGGGGGGGCTTCCCAGATACGCAGTATTTT. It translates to CSARDGRGGFPDTQYF.

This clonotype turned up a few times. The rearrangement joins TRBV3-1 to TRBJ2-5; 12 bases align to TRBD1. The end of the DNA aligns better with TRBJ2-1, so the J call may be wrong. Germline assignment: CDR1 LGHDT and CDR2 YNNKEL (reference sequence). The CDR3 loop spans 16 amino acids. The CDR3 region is CASSQAGTGGLNEQFF. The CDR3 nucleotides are TGTGCCAGCAGCCAAGCCGGGACAGGGGGCTTAAATGAGCAGTTCTTC.

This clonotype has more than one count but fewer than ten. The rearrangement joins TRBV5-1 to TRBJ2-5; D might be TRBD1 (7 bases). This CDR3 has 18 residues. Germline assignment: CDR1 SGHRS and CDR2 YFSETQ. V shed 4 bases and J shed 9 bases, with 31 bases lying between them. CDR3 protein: CASSTGQALGVEGRAQYF. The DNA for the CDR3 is TGCGCCAGCAGCACCGGACAGGCCCTTGGGGTGGAGGGTAGGGCCCAGTACTTC.

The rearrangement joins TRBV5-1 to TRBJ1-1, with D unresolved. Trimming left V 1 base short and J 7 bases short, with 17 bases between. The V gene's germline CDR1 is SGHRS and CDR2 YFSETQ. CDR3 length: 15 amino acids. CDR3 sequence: CASSLWPLAGGEAFF. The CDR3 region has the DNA TGCGCCAGCAGCTTGTGGCCGTTGGCAGGCGGTGAAGCTTTCTTT.

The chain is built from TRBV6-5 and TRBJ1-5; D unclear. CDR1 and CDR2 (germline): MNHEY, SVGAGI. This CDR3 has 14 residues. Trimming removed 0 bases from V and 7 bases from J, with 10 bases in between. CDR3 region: CASSYSNSGQPQHF. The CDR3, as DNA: TGTGCCAGCAGTTACTCGAACAGTGGCCAGCCCCAGCATTTT.

CDR3 region: CASSQAWGQGQNQPQHF. The CDR3 DNA reads as TGCGCCAGCAGCCAAGCTTGGGGACAGGGACAGAATCAGCCCCAGCATTTT. The chain is built from TRBV4-3 and TRBJ1-5, with 9 nucleotides matching TRBD1. The CDR3 spans 17 residues. The germline CDR1 and CDR2 sequences are LGHNA and YSLEER. Trimming at V came to 1 base and at J to 4 bases, leaving 8 bases not matched to a gene.

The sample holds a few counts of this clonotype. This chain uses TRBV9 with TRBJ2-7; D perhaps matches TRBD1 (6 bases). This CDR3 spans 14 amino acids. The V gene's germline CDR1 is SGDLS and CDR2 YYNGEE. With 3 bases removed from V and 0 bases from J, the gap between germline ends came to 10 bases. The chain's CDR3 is CASSAGTRSYEQYF. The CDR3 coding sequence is TGTGCCAGCAGCGCCGGGACACGCTCCTACGAGCAGTACTTC. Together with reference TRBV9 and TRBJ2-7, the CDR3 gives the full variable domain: DSGVTQTPKHLITATGQRVTLRCSPRSGDLSVYWYQQSLDQGLQFLIQYYNGEERAKGNILERFSAQQFPDLHSELNLSSLELGDSALYFCASSAGTRSYEQYFGPGTRLTVT.

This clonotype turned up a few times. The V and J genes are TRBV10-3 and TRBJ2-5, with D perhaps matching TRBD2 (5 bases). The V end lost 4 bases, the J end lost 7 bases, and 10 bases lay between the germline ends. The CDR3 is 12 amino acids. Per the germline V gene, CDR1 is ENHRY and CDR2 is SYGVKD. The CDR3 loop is CAISGLEGTQYF. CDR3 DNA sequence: TGTGCCATCAGTGGATTAGAGGGGACCCAGTACTTC.

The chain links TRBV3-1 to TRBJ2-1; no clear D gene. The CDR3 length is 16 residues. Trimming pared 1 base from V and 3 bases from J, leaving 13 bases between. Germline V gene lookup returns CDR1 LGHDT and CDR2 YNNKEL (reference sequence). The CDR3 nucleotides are TGTGCCAGCAGCCAAGCGCCACCCGCCCTCTACAATGAGCAGTTCTTC. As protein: CASSQAPPALYNEQFF.